Below are 28 T cell receptor beta chains sequenced from a single sample in a study of T cell responses to AZD1222 COVID-19 vaccine. Measured with immunoSEQ multiplex PCR; TCRdb has only the in-frame clones, and not every one. Of about 92,000 clones listed, under 90% are singletons. The sequences come from peripheral blood, collected on day 0 of AZD1222 vaccination. The receptors originated from an adult in good health.

The V and J genes are TRBV11-2 and TRBJ2-1; tentative D call: TRBD2 (6 bases). Trimming shortened V by 4 bases and J by 2 bases, and 15 bases separated the two germline ends. This CDR3 has 16 residues. Per germline, CDR1 SGHAT and CDR2 FQNNGV. CDR3 region: CASSSLTSNPYNEQFF. The CDR3 nucleotides read TGTGCCAGCAGCTCCCTAACTAGCAATCCCTACAATGAGCAGTTCTTC.

The chain couples TRBV7-9 to TRBJ1-5, with D perhaps TRBD1 (6 bases). V lost 5 bases and J lost 10, with 12 bases in between. This CDR3 contains 12 residues. Per the germline V gene, CDR1 is SEHNR and CDR2 is FQNEAQ (reference sequence). The CDR3: CASSAGEGPQHF. CDR3 bases: TGTGCCAGCAGCGCAGGGGAGGGACCCCAGCATTTT.

In its sample, this clone was seen once. V is TRBV15 and J is TRBJ2-7; no reliable D call. This CDR3 contains 12 residues. CDR1 and CDR2 from the germline V gene are LNHNV and YYDKDF (reference sequence). Trimming removed 1 base from V and 6 bases from J, with 7 bases in between. The CDR3, as DNA: TGTGCCACCAGCAGAGGTGTATCCGAGCAGTACTTC. Its protein product is CATSRGVSEQYF.

CDR3 sequence: CASSSRRTGFTDTQYF. In DNA form, the CDR3 reads TGTGCCAGCAGTTCCCGGCGGACAGGGTTTACAGATACGCAGTATTTT. The chain couples TRBV2 to TRBJ2-3; 8 positions match TRBD1. CDR1 is SNHLY and CDR2 is FYNNEI in the germline V gene. This CDR3 region has 16 residues. V was pared by 5 bases and J by 3 bases, with 10 bases of the junction left unmatched.

The chain links TRBV23-1 to TRBJ1-3, with D possibly TRBD1 on 5 matching bases. TRBV23-1 is classed as an ORF, of uncertain function. Between the trimmed V and J ends, which lost 2 bases and 4 bases, there was a span of 27 bases. CDR3 size: 20 residues. The CDR3 is CASSQPPFPGGGLLGNTIYF. In DNA, the CDR3 is TGCGCCAGCAGTCAACCGCCCTTCCCCGGGGGAGGCCTACTGGGAAACACCATATATTTT.

The chain is built from TRBV4-2 and TRBJ2-7, with 10 bases aligning to TRBD1. V gave up 4 bases and J gave up 4 bases; unmatched junction bases: 13. This CDR3 spans 17 amino acids. The germline V gene encodes CDR1 LGHNA and CDR2 YNFKEQ. The CDR3 DNA reads TGTGCCAGCAGCCGCTCTACTGGCCGGGACAGGGGTTACGAGCAGTACTTC. This gives the protein CASSRSTGRDRGYEQYF.

The V call is TRBV6-5, the J call TRBJ1-4; D is undetermined. This CDR3 is built from 15 residues. Trimming removed 8 bases at V and 4 bases at J, with 17 bases between. Germline-derived CDR1 and CDR2 are MNHEY and SVGAGI. The CDR3 loop reads CASPKVEGGNEKLFF. Written as DNA, the CDR3 is TGTGCCAGCCCCAAGGTGGAGGGAGGTAATGAAAAACTGTTTTTT.

This chain connects TRBV10-3 to TRBJ1-3; no clear D gene. From germline, CDR1 is ENHRY and CDR2 SYGVKD. The CDR3 is made up of 13 amino acids. V was cut by 7 bases and J by 0 bases, with 7 bases left in between. The CDR3 protein is CAINQDSGNTIYF. The CDR3 nucleotides read TGTGCCATCAACCAGGACTCTGGAAACACCATATATTTT.

V and J are TRBV28 and TRBJ1-2, with TRBD1 as a possible D gene (6 bases). V was cut by 6 bases and J by 6 bases, with 20 bases left in between. CDR1 is MDHEN and CDR2 is SYDVKM in the germline V gene. The CDR3 is made up of 15 amino acids. The CDR3 DNA follows: TGTGCCAGCAGCCTCCTTACACAGGGAATTGATGGCTACACCTTC. Translated, it gives CASSLLTQGIDGYTF.

The rearrangement joins TRBV3-1 (or the pseudogene TRBV3-2) to TRBJ2-2; possible D gene TRBD1, 5 bases. The CDR3 extends over 13 amino acids. Germline CDR1 reads LGHDT; CDR2 reads YNNKEL (reference sequence). The V end was cut by 4 bases, the J end by 6 bases, with 9 bases between. The CDR3 sequence is CASSLRESGELFF. CDR3 DNA: TGTGCCAGCAGCCTCAGGGAATCCGGGGAGCTGTTTTTT.

V usage is TRBV11-2 and J usage is TRBJ2-2; D possibly corresponds to TRBD2 (5 bases). The CDR3 is 14 residues long. V was shortened by 1 base and J by 3 bases, with 6 bases between the two germline ends. CDR1 SGHAT and CDR2 FQNNGV come from the germline V gene. DNA for the CDR3: TGTGCCAGCAGCTTAGGCGGGTACACCGGGGAGCTGTTTTTT. Protein: CASSLGGYTGELFF.

The chain couples TRBV5-1 to TRBJ2-1; D not resolved. This CDR3 spans 14 amino acids. The germline V gene has CDR1 SGHRS and CDR2 YFSETQ. Trimming removed 0 bases from V and 0 bases from J, with 4 bases in between. CDR3 sequence: CASSLGRSYNEQFF. The CDR3 coding sequence is TGCGCCAGCAGCTTGGGGCGCTCCTACAATGAGCAGTTCTTC.

The V and J genes are TRBV9 and TRBJ2-2, with D hard to call. V was pared by 1 base and J by 8 bases, with 3 bases between. Germline V gene data show CDR1 as SGDLS and CDR2 as YYNGEE. This CDR3 is 11 amino acids long. The CDR3 protein is CASSVPGELFF. As DNA, the CDR3 is TGTGCCAGCAGCGTACCGGGGGAGCTGTTTTTT.

The J gene is TRBJ2-1, the V gene TRBV5-4; unclear D gene. The ends were cut back, 1 base at V and 13 bases at J, with 15 bases in the middle. The length of the CDR3 is 13 residues. The germline CDR1 and CDR2 sequences are SGHNT and YYREEE (reference sequence). CDR3 nucleotide sequence: TGTGCCAGCAGCTTGACTTCGATGGCGAATCAGTTCTTC. Translation gives CASSLTSMANQFF.

The gene calls are TRBV13 and TRBJ1-4, with D tentatively TRBD1 (5 bases). Germline V gives CDR1 PRHDT, CDR2 FYEKMQ (reference sequence). The CDR3 contains 16 residues. Trimming cost V 1 base and J 3 bases, with 12 bases left between them. The CDR3 region has the DNA TGTGCCAGCAGCTTAGATTCGGGGCTGGCTAATGAAAAACTGTTTTTT. It specifies CASSLDSGLANEKLFF. The whole variable domain, filled in from reference TRBV13 and TRBJ1-4, reads AAGVIQSPRHLIKEKRETATLKCYPIPRHDTVYWYQQGPGQDPQFLISFYEKMQSDKGSIPDRFSAQQFSDYHSELNMSSLELGDSALYFCASSLDSGLANEKLFFGSGTQLSVL.

The chain joins TRBV4-1 to TRBJ1-3, with 9 bases matching TRBD1. With 5 bases clipped from V and 0 bases from J, the junction kept 5 bases outside the gene matches. The CDR3 totals 16 residues. Germline V gives CDR1 MGHRA, CDR2 YSYEKL. The CDR3 sequence: CASSVQTGGSGNTIYF. Here the CDR3 DNA reads TGCGCCAGCAGCGTACAGACAGGGGGCTCTGGAAACACCATATATTTT.

This chain connects TRBV12-1 to TRBJ2-7; the table's D call TRBD1 went unverified against the DNA. TRBV12-1 is a pseudogene. The CDR3 has 16 residues. CDR3 DNA: TGTGCCAGCAGCATCCACCGGACAGGGGGCTACTACGAGCAGTACTTC. Translating it yields CASSIHRTGGYYEQYF.

The rearrangement links TRBV6-5 to TRBJ1-5, with D possibly TRBD1 on 5 matching bases. The germline CDR1 and CDR2 sequences are MNHEY and SVGAGI. This CDR3 has 13 amino acids. V gave up 5 bases and J gave up 4 bases, with 9 bases separating them. CDR3 in amino acids: CASSINRNQPQHF. Here the CDR3 DNA reads TGTGCCAGCAGTATAAACAGGAATCAGCCCCAGCATTTT.

In its sample, this clone was seen a few times. The rearrangement uses TRBV7-2 and TRBJ2-2, with 12 positions matching TRBD2. J was trimmed by 7 bases and V by 1 base; bases with no gene match: 7. The CDR3 spans 17 residues. Per the germline V gene, CDR1 is SGHTA and CDR2 is FQGNSA. The chain's CDR3 is CASSLGLAGGPNGELFF. DNA for the CDR3: TGTGCCAGCAGCTTAGGGCTAGCGGGGGGGCCAAACGGGGAGCTGTTTTTT.

The J gene is TRBJ2-1, the V gene TRBV12-3 or TRBV12-4; no definite D call. This CDR3 has 12 residues. V was pared by 5 bases and J by 6 bases, with 8 bases between. The CDR3 sequence: CASSPRLNEQFF. The CDR3 DNA reads as TGTGCCAGCAGTCCCCGCCTCAATGAGCAGTTCTTC.

This chain uses TRBV29-1 with TRBJ2-7; 7 bases align to TRBD1. J lost 6 bases, V lost 1 base, and 6 bases had no gene match. The CDR3 has 13 amino acids. CDR1 is SQVTM, CDR2 ANQGSEA, per germline. The CDR3 spells CSVEGYRGGEQYF. CDR3 DNA: TGCAGCGTTGAAGGTTACAGGGGTGGCGAGCAGTACTTC.

The count of this clone is one. V and J are TRBV6-1 and TRBJ1-3, with D unresolved. Germline V gene lookup returns CDR1 MNHNS and CDR2 SASEGT. V lost 6 bases, J lost 5 bases, and 11 bases lay in between. This CDR3 contains 13 residues. The CDR3 DNA is TGTGCCAGCAGCTCAACAGAGCGAAACACCATATATTTT. The encoded protein is CASSSTERNTIYF.

The genes are TRBV29-1 and TRBJ2-7; D possibly corresponds to TRBD2 (7 bases). The CDR3 has 13 amino acids. Trimming left V 2 bases short and J 7 bases short, with 15 bases between. In germline, CDR1 is SQVTM, CDR2 ANQGSEA. CDR3 in amino acids: CSVEIGGRREQYF. The CDR3 region has the DNA TGCAGCGTTGAAATCGGGGGGCGGAGGGAGCAGTACTTC.

The chain carries TRBV10-1 and TRBJ2-3; 9 positions agree with TRBD2. Trimming cost V 3 bases and J 4 bases; bases outside gene matches: 5. The V gene's germline CDR1 is WNHNN and CDR2 SYGVQD (reference sequence). The CDR3 extends over 15 amino acids. The chain's CDR3 is CASSDRGRASDTQYF. Here the CDR3 DNA reads TGCGCCAGCAGTGACCGCGGGAGGGCCTCAGATACGCAGTATTTT.

The chain employs TRBV19 and TRBJ1-4; 9 nucleotides match TRBD1. Germline V gives CDR1 LNHDA, CDR2 SQIVND (reference sequence). The V segment lost 7 bases and the J segment 8 bases; nucleotides outside the gene matches: 8. This CDR3 has 14 residues. The DNA for the CDR3 is TGTGCCAGTACCCACAGGGGGCGATACGAAAAACTGTTTTTT. Residues: CASTHRGRYEKLFF. The variable domain in full, completed from reference TRBV19 and TRBJ1-4, reads DGGITQSPKYLFRKEGQNVTLSCEQNLNHDAMYWYRQDPGQGLRLIYYSQIVNDFQKGDIAEGYSVSREKKESFPLTVTSAQKNPTAFYLCASTHRGRYEKLFFGSGTQLSVL.

The chain uses TRBV29-1 and TRBJ2-5; 12 nucleotides match TRBD2. The germline V gene encodes CDR1 SQVTM and CDR2 ANQGSEA. The CDR3 spans 13 residues. With 7 bases clipped from V and 5 bases from J, the junction kept 5 bases outside the gene matches. CDR3 DNA sequence: TGCAGCGGAAGGACTAGCGGGACTGAGACCCAGTACTTC. Translation gives CSGRTSGTETQYF.

The CDR3 DNA reads TGTGCCAGCACCACTGATCCATATTCACCCCTCCACTTT. Translated: CASTTDPYSPLHF. This rearrangement joins TRBV7-9 to TRBJ1-6, with no clear D. Trimming stripped 7 bases from V and 8 bases from J, with 12 bases between. Looked up from germline, CDR1 is SEHNR and CDR2 is FQNEAQ (reference sequence). CDR3 length: 13 amino acids.

The V gene is TRBV4-1, the J gene TRBJ2-7, with 9 bases matching TRBD1. Per the germline V gene, CDR1 is MGHRA and CDR2 is YSYEKL. The CDR3 runs 16 residues. V shed 4 bases and J 0 bases; nucleotides not matched to a gene: 7. CDR3 sequence: CASSPSGTGSSYEQYF. DNA of the CDR3: TGCGCCAGCAGCCCTTCCGGGACAGGGAGCTCCTACGAGCAGTACTTC.